This TCR beta chain was captured in a study of T cell responses to AZD1222 COVID-19 vaccine. This CDR3 contains 13 residues. V dropped 2 bases and J dropped 12; count of bases not matched to a gene: 9. Germline V gene sequence: CDR1 SGHTA, CDR2 FQGNSA. Study-level points and caveats: Dominant CD4 TCR responses targeted spike regions 160-218 and 743-854. Only after the peak T cell response were repertoires sampled. Only five or six individuals given AZD1222 were seropositive at baseline. Mostly white British, mostly female donors; authors suggested clonal diversity may be underestimated.

As concerns this clone: No antigen is known for it.

TCRdb keeps only in-frame clones here, not all; method: immunoSEQ multiplex PCR. The table shows roughly 120,000 clones, with around 92% occurring only once. The sample consisted of peripheral blood, taken on day 0 of AZD1222 vaccination. The chain links TRBV7-2 to TRBJ2-7, with 8 nucleotides matching TRBD2. The sequence was collected from an adult in good health. The CDR3 region is CASSLFSTSEPYF. CDR3 nucleotides: TGTGCCAGCAGCTTATTCTCGACTAGCGAACCGTACTTC. The whole variable domain, remainder taken from reference TRBV7-2 and TRBJ2-7, is GAGVSQSPSNKVTEKGKDVELRCDPISGHTALYWYRQSLGQGLEFLIYFQGNSAPDKSGLPSDRFSAERTGGSVSTLTIQRTQQEDSAVYLCASSLFSTSEPYFGPGTRLTVT.